This is a list of T cell receptor beta chains from one sample in a study of blood T cells in healthy people across ages. TCRdb independently ran MiXCR on the 5' RACE reads; one entry per CDR3 protein. Of some 890,000 distinct CDR3 sequences in the sample, about 28% were seen once. The data were also submitted as part of a second study, on T cells of mothers and their children.

Material for sequencing was blood. The receptors shown here come from a woman in her thirties or forties in good health. Each CDR3 is given with its conserved first and last residue. A D gene is named only where the DNA matches it firmly. Clone sizes are given selectively: once, few, many, or a class where the clone is expanded.

J: TRBJ2-1
D: NA
size: many
length: 16
V: TRBV20-1
CDR3: CSARDLVAEAYNEQFF
DNA: TGCAGTGCTAGAGATCTGGTAGCGGAGGCCTACAATGAGCAGTTCTTC

J: TRBJ2-1
D: TRBD2
size: many
length: 17
V: TRBV7-2
CDR3: CASSASGTSGGYNEQFF
DNA: TGTGCCAGCAGCGCATCCGGGACTAGCGGGGGCTACAATGAGCAGTTCTTC

J: TRBJ1-5
D: TRBD1
size: NA
length: 18
V: TRBV20-1
CDR3: CSARPPLNRGKLNQPQHF
DNA: TGCAGTGCTAGACCACCCCTGAACAGGGGGAAATTGAATCAGCCCCAGCATTTT

J: TRBJ1-2
D: TRBD1
size: NA
length: 15
V: TRBV20-1
CDR3: CSARLRDRTIYGYTF
DNA: TGCAGTGCTAGACTCCGGGACAGAACTATCTATGGCTACACCTTC

J: TRBJ2-7
D: NA
size: many
length: 13
V: TRBV4-1
CDR3: CASSQDPGVQQYF
DNA: TGCGCCAGCAGCCAAGATCCGGGGGTGCAGCAGTACTTC

J: TRBJ1-2
D: TRBD1
size: NA
length: 17
V: TRBV28
CDR3: CASSLWAGGLNNYGYTF
DNA: TGTGCCAGCAGTTTATGGGCAGGGGGGTTAAATAACTATGGCTACACCTTC

J: TRBJ2-7
D: NA
size: NA
length: 12
V: TRBV29-1
CDR3: CSVTYRTYEQYF
DNA: TGCAGCGTTACGTACCGGACCTACGAGCAGTACTTC

J: TRBJ1-3
D: TRBD1
size: once
length: 15
V: TRBV20-1
CDR3: CSARPLDRAGNTIYF
DNA: TGCAGTGCTAGACCACTGGACAGGGCTGGAAACACCATATATTTT

J: TRBJ2-7
D: TRBD2
size: few
length: 17
V: TRBV20-1
CDR3: CGAMGTSGGVSSYEQYF
DNA: TGCGGTGCAATGGGGACTAGCGGGGGGGTCAGCTCCTACGAGCAGTACTTC

J: TRBJ2-1
D: NA
size: few
length: 16
V: TRBV5-5
CDR3: CASSFGMAPTYNEQFF
DNA: TGTGCCAGCAGCTTTGGAATGGCCCCGACTTACAATGAGCAGTTCTTC

J: TRBJ2-7
D: TRBD1
size: NA
length: 16
V: TRBV7-8
CDR3: CVGSLAEDRGSYEQYF
DNA: TGTGTCGGCAGCTTAGCCGAGGACAGGGGCTCCTACGAGCAGTACTTC